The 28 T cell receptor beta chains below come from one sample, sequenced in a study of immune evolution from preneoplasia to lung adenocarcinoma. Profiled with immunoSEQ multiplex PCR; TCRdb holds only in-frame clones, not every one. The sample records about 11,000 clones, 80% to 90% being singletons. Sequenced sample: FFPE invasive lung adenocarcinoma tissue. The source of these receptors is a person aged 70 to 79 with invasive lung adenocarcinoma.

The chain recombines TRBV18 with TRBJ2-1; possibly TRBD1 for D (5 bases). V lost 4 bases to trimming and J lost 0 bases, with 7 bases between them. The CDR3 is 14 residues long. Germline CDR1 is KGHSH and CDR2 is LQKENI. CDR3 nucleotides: TGTGCCAGCTCACTAGGGGTCTCCTACAATGAGCAGTTCTTC. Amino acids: CASSLGVSYNEQFF.

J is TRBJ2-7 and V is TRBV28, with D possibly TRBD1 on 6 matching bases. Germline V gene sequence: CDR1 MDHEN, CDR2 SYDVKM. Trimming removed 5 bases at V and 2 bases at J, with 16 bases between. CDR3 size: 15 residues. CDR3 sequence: CASSPTGFFAYEQYF. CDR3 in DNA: TGTGCCAGCAGTCCCACAGGGTTTTTTGCCTACGAGCAGTACTTC.

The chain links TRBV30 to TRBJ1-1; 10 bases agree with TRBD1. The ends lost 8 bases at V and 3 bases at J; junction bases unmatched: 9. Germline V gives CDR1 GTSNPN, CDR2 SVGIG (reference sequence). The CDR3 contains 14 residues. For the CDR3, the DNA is TGTGCCAGGGACAGGGGTTCGTTTGACACTGAAGCTTTCTTT. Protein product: CARDRGSFDTEAFF.

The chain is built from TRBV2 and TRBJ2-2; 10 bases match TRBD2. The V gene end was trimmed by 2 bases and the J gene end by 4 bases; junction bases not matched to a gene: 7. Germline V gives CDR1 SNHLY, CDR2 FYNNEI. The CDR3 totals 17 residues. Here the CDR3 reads CASSEKAGGLGTGELFF. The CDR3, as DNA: TGTGCCAGCAGTGAAAAAGCGGGGGGGCTCGGCACCGGGGAGCTGTTTTTT.

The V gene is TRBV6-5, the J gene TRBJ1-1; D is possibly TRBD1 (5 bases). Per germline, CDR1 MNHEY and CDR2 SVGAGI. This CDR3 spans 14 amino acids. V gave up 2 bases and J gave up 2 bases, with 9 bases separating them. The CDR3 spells CASSYAGANTEAFF. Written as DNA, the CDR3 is TGTGCCAGCAGTTACGCCGGGGCTAACACTGAAGCTTTCTTT.

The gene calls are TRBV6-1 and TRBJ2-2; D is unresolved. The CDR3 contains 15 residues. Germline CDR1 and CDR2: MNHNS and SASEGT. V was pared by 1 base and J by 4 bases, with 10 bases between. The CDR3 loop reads CASSEGLYITGELFF. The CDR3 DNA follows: TGTGCCAGCAGTGAAGGACTCTACATCACCGGGGAGCTGTTTTTT.

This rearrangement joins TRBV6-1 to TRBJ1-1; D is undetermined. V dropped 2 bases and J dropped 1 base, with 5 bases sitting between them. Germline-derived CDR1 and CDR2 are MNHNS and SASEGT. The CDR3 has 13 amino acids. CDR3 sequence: CASSEPGNTEAFF. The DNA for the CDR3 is TGTGCCAGCAGTGAACCAGGGAACACTGAAGCTTTCTTT.

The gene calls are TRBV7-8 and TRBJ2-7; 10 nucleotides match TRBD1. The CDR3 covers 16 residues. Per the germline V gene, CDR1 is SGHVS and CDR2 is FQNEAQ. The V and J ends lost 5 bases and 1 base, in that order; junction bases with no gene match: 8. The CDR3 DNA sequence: TGTGCCAGCAGCCACGGTCCGGGACAGGGGTCCTACGAGCAGTACTTC. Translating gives CASSHGPGQGSYEQYF.

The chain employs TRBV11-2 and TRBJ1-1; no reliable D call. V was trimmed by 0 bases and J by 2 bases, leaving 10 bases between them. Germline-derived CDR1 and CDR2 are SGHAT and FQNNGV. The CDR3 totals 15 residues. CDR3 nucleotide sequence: TGTGCCAGCAGCTTAGATCAGACCCCCAACACTGAAGCTTTCTTT. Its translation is CASSLDQTPNTEAFF.

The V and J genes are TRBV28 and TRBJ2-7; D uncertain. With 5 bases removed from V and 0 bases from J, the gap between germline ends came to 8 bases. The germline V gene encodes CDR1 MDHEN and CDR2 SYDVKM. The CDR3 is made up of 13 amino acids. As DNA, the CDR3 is TGTGCCAGCAGTCTAGGGTCCTCCTACGAGCAGTACTTC. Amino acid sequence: CASSLGSSYEQYF.

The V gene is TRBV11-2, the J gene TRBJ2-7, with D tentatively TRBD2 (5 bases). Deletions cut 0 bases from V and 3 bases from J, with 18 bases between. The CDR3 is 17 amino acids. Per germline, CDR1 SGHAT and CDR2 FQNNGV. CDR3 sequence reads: CASSLDRGVVGYYEQYF. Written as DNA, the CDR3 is TGTGCCAGCAGCTTAGATCGGGGAGTGGTGGGCTACTACGAGCAGTACTTC. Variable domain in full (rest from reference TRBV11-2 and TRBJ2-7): EAGVAQSPRYKIIEKRQSVAFWCNPISGHATLYWYQQILGQGPKLLIQFQNNGVVDDSQLPKDRFSAERLKGVDSTLKIQPAKLEDSAVYLCASSLDRGVVGYYEQYFGPGTRLTVT.

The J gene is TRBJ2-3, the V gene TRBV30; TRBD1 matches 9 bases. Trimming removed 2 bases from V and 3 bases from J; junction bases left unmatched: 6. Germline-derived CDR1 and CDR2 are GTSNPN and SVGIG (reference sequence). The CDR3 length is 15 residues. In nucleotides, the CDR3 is TGTGCCTGGAGTTATACCGGGACAGGGACAGATACGCAGTATTTT. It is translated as CAWSYTGTGTDTQYF.

The CDR3 DNA is TGTGCCAGCAGCCGCCCGGGCACAGATACGCAGTATTTT. It yields the protein CASSRPGTDTQYF. V usage is TRBV28 and J usage is TRBJ2-3; D is unclear. Trimming took off 6 bases at V and 1 base at J, with 8 bases between the two ends. The germline V gene encodes CDR1 MDHEN and CDR2 SYDVKM. The CDR3 consists of 13 residues.

CDR3 in DNA: TGCGCCAGCAGCTTGGGACCTGAGCAGTACTTC. The encoded protein is CASSLGPEQYF. The genes are TRBV5-1 and TRBJ2-7; D is undetermined. Per germline, CDR1 SGHRS and CDR2 YFSETQ. V shed 0 bases and J shed 7 bases, with 5 bases lying between them. The CDR3 has 11 residues.

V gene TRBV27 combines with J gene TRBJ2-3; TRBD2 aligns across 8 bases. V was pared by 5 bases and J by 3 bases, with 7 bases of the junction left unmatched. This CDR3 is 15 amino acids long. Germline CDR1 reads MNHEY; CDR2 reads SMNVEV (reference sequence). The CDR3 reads CASSRGGTGTDTQYF. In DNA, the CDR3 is TGTGCCAGCAGTCGCGGGGGGACGGGAACAGATACGCAGTATTTT.

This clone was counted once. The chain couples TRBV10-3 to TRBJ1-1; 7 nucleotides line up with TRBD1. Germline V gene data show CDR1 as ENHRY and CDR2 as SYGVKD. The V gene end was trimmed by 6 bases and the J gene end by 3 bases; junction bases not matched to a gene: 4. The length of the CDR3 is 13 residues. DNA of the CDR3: TGTGCCATCAGCCCAACAGGGGACACTGAAGCTTTCTTT. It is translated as CAISPTGDTEAFF.

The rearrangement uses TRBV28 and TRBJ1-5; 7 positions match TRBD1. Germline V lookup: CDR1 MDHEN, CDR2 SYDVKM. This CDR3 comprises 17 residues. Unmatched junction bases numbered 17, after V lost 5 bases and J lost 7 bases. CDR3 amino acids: CASSKDTGDRARQPQHF. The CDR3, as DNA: TGTGCCAGCAGTAAAGATACCGGAGACAGGGCTAGGCAGCCCCAGCATTTT.

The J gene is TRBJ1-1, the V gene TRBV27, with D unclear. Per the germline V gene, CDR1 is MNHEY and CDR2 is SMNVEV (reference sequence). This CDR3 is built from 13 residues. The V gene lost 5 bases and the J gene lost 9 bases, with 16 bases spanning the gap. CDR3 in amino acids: CASSLDHTAKAFF. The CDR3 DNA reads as TGTGCCAGCAGTCTAGACCACACGGCCAAAGCTTTCTTT.

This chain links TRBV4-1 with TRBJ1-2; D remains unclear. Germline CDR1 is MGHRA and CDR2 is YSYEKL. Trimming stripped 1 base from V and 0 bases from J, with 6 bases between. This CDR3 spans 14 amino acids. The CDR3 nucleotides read TGCGCCAGCAGCCAAGGCCAATCTAACTATGGCTACACCTTC. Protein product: CASSQGQSNYGYTF.

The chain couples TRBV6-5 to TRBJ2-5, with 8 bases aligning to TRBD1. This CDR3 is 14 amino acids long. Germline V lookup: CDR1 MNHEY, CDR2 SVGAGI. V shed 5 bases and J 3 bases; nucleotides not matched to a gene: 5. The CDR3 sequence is CASSGQGRKETQYF. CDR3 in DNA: TGTGCCAGCAGTGGACAGGGACGGAAAGAGACCCAGTACTTC.

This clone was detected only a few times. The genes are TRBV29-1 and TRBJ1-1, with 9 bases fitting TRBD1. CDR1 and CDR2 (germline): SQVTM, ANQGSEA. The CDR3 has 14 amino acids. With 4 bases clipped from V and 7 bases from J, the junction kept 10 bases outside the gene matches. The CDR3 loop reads CSVGTGDYFGEAFF. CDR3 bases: TGCAGCGTTGGGACAGGGGATTATTTTGGTGAAGCTTTCTTT. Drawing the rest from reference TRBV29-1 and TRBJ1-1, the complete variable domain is SAVISQKPSRDICQRGTSLTIQCQVDSQVTMMFWYRQQPGQSLTLIATANQGSEATYESGFVIDKFPISRPNLTFSTLTVSNMSPEDSSIYLCSVGTGDYFGEAFFGQGTRLTVV.

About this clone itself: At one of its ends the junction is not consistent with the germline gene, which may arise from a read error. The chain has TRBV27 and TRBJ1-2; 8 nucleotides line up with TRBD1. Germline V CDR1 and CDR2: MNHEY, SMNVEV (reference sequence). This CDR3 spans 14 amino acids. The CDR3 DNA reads TGTGCCAGCAGTCTATCCCGGACAGGGCATGGCTACACCTTC. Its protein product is CASSLSRTGHGYTF.

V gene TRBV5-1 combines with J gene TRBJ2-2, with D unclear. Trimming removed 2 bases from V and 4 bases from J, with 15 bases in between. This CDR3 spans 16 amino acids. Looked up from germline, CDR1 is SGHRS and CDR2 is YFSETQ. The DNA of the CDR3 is TGCGCCAGCAGCTTCGACCCGGGCGCAGGCACCGGGGAGCTGTTTTTT. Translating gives CASSFDPGAGTGELFF.

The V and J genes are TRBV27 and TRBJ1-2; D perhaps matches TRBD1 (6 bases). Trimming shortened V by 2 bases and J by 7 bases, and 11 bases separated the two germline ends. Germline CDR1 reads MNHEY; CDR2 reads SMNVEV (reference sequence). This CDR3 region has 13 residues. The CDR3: CASSLRGAPGYTF. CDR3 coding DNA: TGTGCCAGCAGTTTACGGGGGGCGCCTGGCTACACCTTC.

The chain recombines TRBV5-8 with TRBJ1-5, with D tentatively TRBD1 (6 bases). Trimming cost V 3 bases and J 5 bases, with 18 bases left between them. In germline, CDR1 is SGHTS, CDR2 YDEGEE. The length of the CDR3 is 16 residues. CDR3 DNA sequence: TGTGCCAGCAGCTCGGGACACGGTTGGTACCATCAGCCCCAGCATTTT. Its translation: CASSSGHGWYHQPQHF.

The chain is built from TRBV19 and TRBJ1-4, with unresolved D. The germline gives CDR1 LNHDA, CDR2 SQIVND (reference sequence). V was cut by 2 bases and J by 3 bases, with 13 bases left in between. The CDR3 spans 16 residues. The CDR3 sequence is CASSIMLDMANEKLFF. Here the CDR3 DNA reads TGTGCCAGTAGTATAATGTTAGACATGGCTAATGAAAAACTGTTTTTT.

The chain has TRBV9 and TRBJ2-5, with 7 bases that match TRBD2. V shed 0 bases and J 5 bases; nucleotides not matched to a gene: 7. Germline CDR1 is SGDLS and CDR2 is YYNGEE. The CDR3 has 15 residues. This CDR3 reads CASSVGGSFGETQYF. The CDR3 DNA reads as TGTGCCAGCAGCGTAGGCGGGAGTTTTGGGGAGACCCAGTACTTC.

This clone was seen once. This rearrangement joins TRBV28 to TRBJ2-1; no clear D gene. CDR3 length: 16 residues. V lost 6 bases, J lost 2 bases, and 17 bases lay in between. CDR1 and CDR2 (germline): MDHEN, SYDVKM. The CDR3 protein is CASSRSYQLTYNEQFF. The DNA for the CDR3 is TGTGCCAGCAGCCGTAGTTACCAACTTACCTACAATGAGCAGTTCTTC.